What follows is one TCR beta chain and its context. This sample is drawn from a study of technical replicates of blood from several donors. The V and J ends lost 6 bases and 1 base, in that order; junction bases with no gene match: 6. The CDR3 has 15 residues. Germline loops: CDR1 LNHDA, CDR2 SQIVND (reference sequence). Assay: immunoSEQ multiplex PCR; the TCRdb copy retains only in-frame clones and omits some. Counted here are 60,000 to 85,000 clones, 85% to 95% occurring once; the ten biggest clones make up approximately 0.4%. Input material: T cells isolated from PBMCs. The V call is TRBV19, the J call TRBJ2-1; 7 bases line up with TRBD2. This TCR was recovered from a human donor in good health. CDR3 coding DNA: TGTGCCAGTAGGGTGGGCGGGAGTTCCTACAATGAGCAGTTCTTC. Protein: CASRVGGSSYNEQFF. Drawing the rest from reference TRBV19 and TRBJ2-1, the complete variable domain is DGGITQSPKYLFRKEGQNVTLSCEQNLNHDAMYWYRQDPGQGLRLIYYSQIVNDFQKGDIAEGYSVSREKKESFPLTVTSAQKNPTAFYLCASRVGGSSYNEQFFGPGTRLTVL.